The sequence of this T cell receptor beta chain was determined in a study of T cell repertoires in cytomegalovirus infection. Study outcomes and limitations: The study found HLA-C-restricted CMV-specific TCR beta clonotypes dominating the ex vivo response.

Per the germline V gene, CDR1 is PRHDT and CDR2 is FYEKMQ (reference sequence). V dropped 6 bases and J dropped 4; count of bases not matched to a gene: 9. CDR3 length equals 16 residues. TCRdb analysed the reads with MiXCR anew, one entry per CDR3 protein. The sample contains 900,000 to 950,000 distinct CDR3 sequences, less than 35% of which appear only once. This clonotype has only a few counts. The target antigen is unknown. The clonotype originates from a human donor in good health (CMV status not recorded). Some clones in this sample may be carry-over from other donors' samples. This sample comprised cultured CD8+ T cells from PBMCs, obtained from culture after CMV antigen stimulation. The V call is TRBV13, the J call TRBJ2-5; the match to TRBD1 covers 12 bases. The chain's CDR3 is CASSSRDRGLAETQYF. The CDR3 DNA reads TGTGCCAGCAGTAGCCGGGACAGGGGGCTGGCAGAGACCCAGTACTTC.